This TCR beta chain was identified in a study of OX40 agonist ivuxolimab in advanced cancers. Turning to the study itself: Ivuxolimab was delivered to patients intravenously every 2 weeks at doses spanning 0.01 to 10 mg/kg.

Whole-study results and caveats: Average numbers of expanded clones were greater in CD8+ T cells than in CD4+. Certain nonresponders likewise exhibited a low normalized T-cell clonal expansion.

From germline, CDR1 is MNHNS and CDR2 SASEGT. This CDR3 spans 14 amino acids. V dropped 3 bases and J dropped 7; count of bases not matched to a gene: 7. Some clones are missing from TCRdb's copy, which holds only in-frame ones; the method was immunoSEQ multiplex PCR. The table lists 18,000 or so clones, around 83% of them singletons. With regard to this clone: What it binds is unknown.

V and J are TRBV6-1 and TRBJ2-5; 8 nucleotides match TRBD1. This specimen was CD4+ or CD8+ T cells sorted from blood, taken in a trial of the OX40 agonist ivuxolimab. This receptor was identified in an adult with an advanced solid tumor such as melanoma, head and neck, liver or kidney cancer. Here the CDR3 reads CASSEDRALGTQYF. In DNA, the CDR3 is TGTGCCAGCAGTGAGGACAGGGCCCTGGGGACCCAGTACTTC.